A single sample is the source of the 19 T cell receptor beta chains below, sequenced in a study of blood T cell repertoires in COVID-19. The table came from immunoSEQ multiplex PCR; TCRdb's copy has only in-frame clones and leaves some out. The sample lists about 170,000 clones; roughly 84% were seen once. Sequencing used peripheral blood. The receptors shown here come from a man aged 60-69 years who had recovered from COVID-19.

The rearrangement joins TRBV14 to TRBJ2-5; D remains ambiguous. Germline V gene lookup returns CDR1 SGHDN and CDR2 FVKESK. The V gene lost 0 bases and the J gene lost 0 bases, with 8 bases spanning the gap. The CDR3 runs to 15 residues. The chain's CDR3 is CASSQDWAYQETQYF. In DNA, the CDR3 is TGTGCCAGCAGCCAAGATTGGGCTTACCAAGAGACCCAGTACTTC. Full variable domain (rest looked up from reference TRBV14 and TRBJ2-5): EAGVTQFPSHSVIEKGQTVTLRCDPISGHDNLYWYRRVMGKEIKFLLHFVKESKQDESGMPNNRFLAERTGGTYSTLKVQPAELEDSGVYFCASSQDWAYQETQYFGPGTRLLVL.

The chain couples TRBV30 to TRBJ1-6; 7 nucleotides align to TRBD1. After removal of 6 bases from V and 5 bases from J, the junction contained 7 bases not matched to a gene. CDR3 length: 14 amino acids. Germline lookup yields CDR1 GTSNPN and CDR2 SVGIG (reference sequence). This chain's CDR3 is CACKQGRNNSPLHF. The CDR3 DNA reads TGTGCCTGTAAACAGGGGAGGAATAATTCACCCCTCCACTTT.

The rearrangement joins TRBV6-1 to TRBJ2-6; no reliable D call. Trimming took 2 bases from V and 0 from J, leaving 14 bases between them. Germline assignment: CDR1 MNHNS and CDR2 SASEGT. CDR3 size: 18 residues. The CDR3 protein is CASSEFYYVISGANVLTF. The DNA for the CDR3 is TGTGCCAGCAGTGAATTTTACTATGTTATCTCTGGGGCCAACGTCCTGACTTTC.

CDR3 amino acids: CAWSAGTGVGYTF. The CDR3 DNA sequence: TGTGCCTGGAGTGCGGGGACAGGGGTTGGCTACACCTTC. J is TRBJ1-2 and V is TRBV30; 10 bases agree with TRBD1. This CDR3 contains 13 residues. The V gene end was trimmed by 1 base and the J gene end by 7 bases; junction bases not matched to a gene: 3. Germline loops: CDR1 GTSNPN, CDR2 SVGIG (reference sequence).

This CDR3 reads CASSRGLLGNEQFF. As DNA, the CDR3 is TGTGCCAGCAGCCGGGGACTACTCGGGAATGAGCAGTTCTTC. The rearrangement uses TRBV7-2 and TRBJ2-1, with 7 bases matching TRBD2. The CDR3 contains 14 residues. The germline V gene encodes CDR1 SGHTA and CDR2 FQGNSA. Trimming took 5 bases from V and 7 from J; bases not matched to a gene: 8.

The V gene is TRBV27, the J gene TRBJ2-2; D call uncertain. From germline, CDR1 is MNHEY and CDR2 SMNVEV (reference sequence). V lost 5 bases, J lost 0 bases, and 10 bases lay in between. This CDR3 is built from 15 residues. CDR3 amino acids: CASSPIIANTGELFF. CDR3 sequence (DNA): TGTGCCAGCAGTCCGATAATAGCGAACACCGGGGAGCTGTTTTTT.

Points on this clone: At one boundary the junction diverges from the germline segment, which might be a read error. The J gene is TRBJ1-1, the V gene TRBV30; D is uncertain. The CDR3 contains 10 residues. Germline CDR1 GTSNPN, CDR2 SVGIG (reference sequence). The CDR3 region has the DNA TGTGCCTGGACTACCCCCGTCCCTAGCTTT. Protein: CAWTTPVPSF.

This chain joins TRBV6-5 and TRBJ2-7, with D perhaps matching TRBD1 (6 bases). CDR3 length: 15 amino acids. The germline V gene encodes CDR1 MNHEY and CDR2 SVGAGI. The V end lost 3 bases, the J end lost 0 bases, and 12 bases lay between the germline ends. The CDR3 is CASSYSQGLSYEQYF. CDR3 coding DNA: TGTGCCAGCAGTTATTCGCAGGGGCTCTCCTACGAGCAGTACTTC.

The CDR3 sequence: CASSLAMIGGGGTEAFF. Written as DNA, the CDR3 is TGTGCCAGCAGCCTTGCAATGATCGGGGGCGGGGGCACTGAAGCTTTCTTT. This sequence joins TRBV3-1 (or the pseudogene TRBV3-2) and TRBJ1-1; a weak D match, TRBD1 (6 bases). V was clipped by 4 bases and J by 4 bases, with 22 bases between them. Germline V gene lookup returns CDR1 LGHDT and CDR2 YNNKEL (reference sequence). CDR3 size: 17 residues.

This chain connects TRBV30 to TRBJ2-7, with D perhaps TRBD1 (6 bases). The length of the CDR3 is 16 residues. The germline V and J ends were trimmed by 3 bases and 1 base, with 19 bases remaining between them. Germline lookup yields CDR1 GTSNPN and CDR2 SVGIG (reference sequence). CDR3 bases: TGTGCCTGGAGGAAGGGTGGGGGCCTCCTTTCCTACGAGCAGTACTTC. Translating gives CAWRKGGGLLSYEQYF.

This clone has only one observation. The chain's CDR3 is CASSLEVDSLSYNEQFF. The CDR3 DNA follows: TGCGCCAGCAGCTTGGAAGTAGACAGCCTCTCCTACAATGAGCAGTTCTTC. This chain uses TRBV5-1 with TRBJ2-1; perhaps TRBD1 as D (5 bases). Germline CDR1 reads SGHRS; CDR2 reads YFSETQ. CDR3 length: 17 amino acids. V was shortened by 0 bases and J by 0 bases, with 13 bases between the two germline ends.

This chain uses TRBV4-2 with TRBJ1-2; possibly TRBD1 for D (6 bases). The germline V and J ends were trimmed by 0 bases and 7 bases, with 24 bases remaining between them. The CDR3 loop spans 18 amino acids. Germline V gene sequence: CDR1 LGHNA, CDR2 YNFKEQ. Written as DNA, the CDR3 is TGTGCCAGCAGCCAAGATCGTGGCAGGGGATTGGTTTCTGGTGGCTACACCTTC. Protein: CASSQDRGRGLVSGGYTF.

V usage is TRBV19 and J usage is TRBJ2-7; tentative D call: TRBD2 (5 bases). The CDR3 has 15 amino acids. Trimming pared 4 bases from V and 3 bases from J, leaving 16 bases between. CDR1 and CDR2 from the germline V gene are LNHDA and SQIVND (reference sequence). The CDR3 loop is CASSTIGDHYYEQYF. The CDR3 DNA is TGTGCCAGTAGTACTATCGGGGATCATTACTACGAGCAGTACTTC.

V gene TRBV7-9 combines with J gene TRBJ2-6; 7 bases align to TRBD1. J gave up 4 bases and V 0 bases, and 6 bases lay outside the gene matches. The germline CDR1 and CDR2 sequences are SEHNR and FQNEAQ (reference sequence). The CDR3 is 17 residues long. CDR3 bases: TGTGCCAGCAGCTTAGCGGGCAGGGGGACCGGGGCCAACGTCCTGACTTTC. The encoded protein is CASSLAGRGTGANVLTF. Together with reference TRBV7-9 and TRBJ2-6, the CDR3 gives the full variable domain: DTGVSQNPRHKITKRGQNVTFRCDPISEHNRLYWYRQTLGQGPEFLTYFQNEAQLEKSRLLSDRFSAERPKGSFSTLEIQRTEQGDSAMYLCASSLAGRGTGANVLTFGAGSRLTVL.

This clone was counted once. The chain carries TRBV7-9 and TRBJ1-2; possibly TRBD1 for D (5 bases). The germline CDR1 and CDR2 sequences are SEHNR and FQNEAQ (reference sequence). The CDR3 totals 15 residues. Deletions cut 1 base from V and 0 bases from J, with 9 bases between. CDR3 sequence: CASSLGLGPNYGYTF. CDR3 nucleotides: TGTGCCAGCAGCTTAGGACTGGGGCCTAACTATGGCTACACCTTC.

The chain recombines TRBV3-1 (or the pseudogene TRBV3-2) with TRBJ2-1, with 13 bases fitting TRBD2. The CDR3 extends over 15 amino acids. CDR1 is LGHDT and CDR2 is YNNKEL in the germline V gene (reference sequence). J was trimmed by 8 bases and V by 6 bases; bases with no gene match: 7. This chain's CDR3 is CASSQGLAGWDEQFF. For the CDR3, the DNA is TGTGCCAGCAGTCAGGGACTAGCGGGGTGGGATGAGCAGTTCTTC.

This chain joins TRBV3-1 (or the pseudogene TRBV3-2) and TRBJ1-2; unclear D gene. Looked up from germline, CDR1 is LGHDT and CDR2 is YNNKEL (reference sequence). This CDR3 spans 15 amino acids. Between the trimmed V and J ends, which lost 0 bases and 2 bases, there was a span of 10 bases. The CDR3 DNA sequence: TGTGCCAGCAGCCAAGAGGGTAGGGAGAACTATGGCTACACCTTC. Protein product: CASSQEGRENYGYTF.

This clone has just one count. V usage is TRBV5-6 and J usage is TRBJ1-6; 8 positions match TRBD1. The V gene's germline CDR1 is SGHDT and CDR2 YYEEEE. V trimming: 2 bases; J trimming: 5 bases; junction bases outside the gene matches: 6. This CDR3 contains 16 residues. This CDR3 is CASSFGRGPNNSPLHF. DNA of the CDR3: TGTGCCAGCAGCTTCGGCAGGGGGCCGAATAATTCACCCCTCCACTTT. Complete variable domain (other parts from reference TRBV5-6 and TRBJ1-6): DAGVTQSPTHLIKTRGQQVTLRCSPKSGHDTVSWYQQALGQGPQFIFQYYEEEERQRGNFPDRFSGHQFPNYSSELNVNALLLGDSALYLCASSFGRGPNNSPLHFGNGTRLTVT.

The chain recombines TRBV3-1 (or the pseudogene TRBV3-2) with TRBJ2-2; D is possibly TRBD1 (7 bases). The V gene's germline CDR1 is LGHDT and CDR2 YNNKEL (reference sequence). This CDR3 has 15 amino acids. V was shortened by 1 base and J by 7 bases, with 13 bases between the two germline ends. CDR3 bases: TGTGCCAGCAGCCAAGTGCAGGGGGGCGGCGGGGAGCTGTTTTTT. This codes for CASSQVQGGGGELFF.